The entry below gives a single TCR beta chain sequence along with its context. Its specificity is unknown. The entry originates in a study of CD8 T cells in Susac syndrome. Study results and caveats: TCR sequencing and HLA analysis covered a relatively small number of individuals.

The CDR3 runs to 14 residues. The germline CDR1 and CDR2 sequences are MNHEY and SVGAGI. Trimming left V 6 bases short and J 0 bases short, with 11 bases between. RNA was extracted with the RNeasy kit, and a quantity of about 0.45 to 1 ug was reverse transcribed using random hexamers. Amplification of TCR beta CDR3 across 54 Vbeta and 13 Jbeta was performed with immunoSEQ multiplex PCR. TCRdb re-derived calls from the immunoSEQ multiplex PCR reads in MiXCR, one entry per CDR3 protein. The table lists 100,000 to 150,000 distinct CDR3 sequences, 90% to 95% of them singletons. This sequence was found in a human donor in good health. Sequenced material: CD4+ T cells from PBMCs. This sequence joins TRBV6-5 and TRBJ2-5; no firm D call. DNA for the CDR3: TGTGCCAGCAGACTTACCGGAGACCAAGAGACCCAGTACTTC. Its translation: CASRLTGDQETQYF.